What follows are 18 T cell receptor beta chains derived from one specimen sequenced in a study of blood T cell repertoires in COVID-19. The repertoire was sequenced with immunoSEQ multiplex PCR; TCRdb's copy has only in-frame clones and lacks some. Of 140,000 to 150,000 clones listed, 65% to 85% are singletons. Material: peripheral blood. Receptors originate from a man in his forties or fifties with active or convalescent COVID-19.

The chain joins TRBV29-1 to TRBJ1-1; a weak D match, TRBD1 (5 bases). Germline CDR1 and CDR2: SQVTM and ANQGSEA. Trimming left V 5 bases short and J 2 bases short, with 12 bases between. This CDR3 contains 13 residues. DNA for the CDR3: TGCAGCGTTACGGGACTAGTAAACACTGAAGCTTTCTTT. Translated: CSVTGLVNTEAFF. Full variable domain (missing parts from reference TRBV29-1 and TRBJ1-1): SAVISQKPSRDICQRGTSLTIQCQVDSQVTMMFWYRQQPGQSLTLIATANQGSEATYESGFVIDKFPISRPNLTFSTLTVSNMSPEDSSIYLCSVTGLVNTEAFFGQGTRLTVV.

The chain joins TRBV19 to TRBJ2-7, with D possibly being TRBD1 (5 bases). CDR3 length equals 12 residues. Germline values: CDR1 LNHDA, CDR2 SQIVND (reference sequence). Deletions cut 2 bases from V and 4 bases from J, with 6 bases between. The CDR3 DNA is TGTGCCAGTAGTATACAGGGTTACGAGCAGTACTTC. It encodes CASSIQGYEQYF.

The table lists this clone with a count of one. CDR3 loop: CASRLGQSNQPQHF. CDR3 sequence (DNA): TGTGCCAGCAGACTTGGACAGAGCAATCAGCCCCAGCATTTT. The rearrangement joins TRBV28 to TRBJ1-5, with a tentative D call TRBD1 (6 bases). The germline V gene has CDR1 MDHEN and CDR2 SYDVKM. The CDR3 has 14 residues. Trimming removed 6 bases from V and 1 base from J, with 10 bases in between.

The rearrangement uses TRBV14 and TRBJ2-2; 7 positions agree with TRBD2. Germline-derived CDR1 and CDR2 are SGHDN and FVKESK. The CDR3 runs to 16 residues. V lost 1 base to trimming and J lost 0 bases; unmatched junction nucleotides: 2. The CDR3: CASSQVSGSNTGELFF. As DNA, the CDR3 is TGTGCCAGCAGCCAAGTTAGCGGGTCGAACACCGGGGAGCTGTTTTTT.

V and J are TRBV10-1 and TRBJ2-2; TRBD1 agrees at 7 bases. The V segment lost 7 bases and the J segment 3 bases; nucleotides outside the gene matches: 11. CDR3 size: 16 residues. CDR1 is WNHNN and CDR2 is SYGVQD in the germline V gene (reference sequence). CDR3 residues: CASTKDRATDTGELFF. CDR3 sequence (DNA): TGCGCCAGCACCAAAGACAGGGCCACGGACACCGGGGAGCTGTTTTTT.

The chain links TRBV14 to TRBJ1-6; maybe TRBD1 (6 bases). CDR3 length: 14 residues. In germline, CDR1 is SGHDN, CDR2 FVKESK. Trimming shortened V by 5 bases and J by 9 bases, and 14 bases separated the two germline ends. The CDR3: CASSFRDIGSPLHF. CDR3 in DNA: TGTGCCAGCAGCTTTCGGGACATAGGTTCACCCCTCCACTTT.

The rearrangement uses TRBV27 and TRBJ2-3, with D uncertain. V shed 0 bases and J shed 0 bases, with 10 bases lying between them. This CDR3 is 16 amino acids long. The germline V gene has CDR1 MNHEY and CDR2 SMNVEV (reference sequence). For the CDR3, the DNA is TGTGCCAGCAGTTTATCCCCCCCGAGGAGCACAGATACGCAGTATTTT. This encodes CASSLSPPRSTDTQYF.

The V gene is TRBV11-2, the J gene TRBJ1-4, with 12 bases lining up with TRBD1. Unmatched junction bases numbered 5, after V lost 5 bases and J lost 10 bases. Per germline, CDR1 SGHAT and CDR2 FQNNGV. This CDR3 comprises 14 residues. The CDR3 sequence: CASSLGQGALKLFF. In DNA form, the CDR3 reads TGTGCCAGCAGCCTGGGACAGGGGGCCTTAAAACTGTTTTTT.

The chain uses TRBV9 and TRBJ2-3; weak D call: TRBD2 (5 bases). Between the trimmed V and J ends, which lost 0 bases and 0 bases, there was a span of 8 bases. The CDR3 is 15 residues long. CDR1 is SGDLS and CDR2 is YYNGEE in the germline V gene. The CDR3 here is CASSVDGISTDTQYF. CDR3 coding DNA: TGTGCCAGCAGCGTAGACGGGATTAGCACAGATACGCAGTATTTT.

For the CDR3, the DNA is TGTGCCAGCAGCTTAGCTGGACGACAGGGACTCTACGAGCAGTACTTC. Translated, it gives CASSLAGRQGLYEQYF. V gene TRBV7-9 combines with J gene TRBJ2-7; maybe TRBD1 (7 bases). The V gene's germline CDR1 is SEHNR and CDR2 FQNEAQ (reference sequence). V lost 0 bases, J lost 3 bases, and 15 bases lay in between. This CDR3 has 16 amino acids.

In its sample, this clone was seen a few times. The V gene is TRBV5-1, the J gene TRBJ1-3; 8 bases are shared with TRBD1. With V trimmed by 4 bases and J by 4 bases, 10 bases remained unmatched. In germline, CDR1 is SGHRS, CDR2 YFSETQ. This CDR3 spans 16 amino acids. The CDR3 loop reads CASSRSGGAEGNTIYF. CDR3 sequence (DNA): TGCGCCAGCAGCCGTTCAGGGGGCGCGGAGGGAAACACCATATATTTT.

CDR3 in DNA: TGTGCCAGTAGTATTAGACAGGGAGCCGGGGAGCTGTTTTTT. Translated, it gives CASSIRQGAGELFF. V usage is TRBV19 and J usage is TRBJ2-2; 7 bases match TRBD1. The CDR3 totals 14 residues. V dropped 3 bases and J dropped 6; count of bases not matched to a gene: 4. The germline V gene has CDR1 LNHDA and CDR2 SQIVND (reference sequence). Full variable domain (outside the CDR3, taken from reference TRBV19 and TRBJ2-2): DGGITQSPKYLFRKEGQNVTLSCEQNLNHDAMYWYRQDPGQGLRLIYYSQIVNDFQKGDIAEGYSVSREKKESFPLTVTSAQKNPTAFYLCASSIRQGAGELFFGEGSRLTVL.

The chain has TRBV7-9 and TRBJ2-3; D perhaps matches TRBD2 (7 bases). Germline values: CDR1 SEHNR, CDR2 FQNEAQ (reference sequence). V shed 5 bases and J shed 6 bases, with 18 bases lying between them. The CDR3 sequence is 15 residues long. CDR3 sequence: CASSRLRGEGDTQYF. In DNA form, the CDR3 reads TGTGCCAGCAGCCGTCTTAGGGGGGAGGGCGATACGCAGTATTTT.

The chain carries TRBV7-2 and TRBJ1-2; 11 bases are shared with TRBD1. In germline, CDR1 is SGHTA, CDR2 FQGNSA. With 5 bases clipped from V and 8 bases from J, the junction kept 7 bases outside the gene matches. The CDR3 is made up of 14 amino acids. The CDR3 bases are TGTGCCAGCAGCCCGGGGACAGGGGGTTGGGGCTACACCTTC. The encoded protein is CASSPGTGGWGYTF.

The chain links TRBV9 to TRBJ2-5, with TRBD2 matching over 12 bases. Per the germline V gene, CDR1 is SGDLS and CDR2 is YYNGEE. The CDR3 covers 18 residues. V dropped 4 bases and J dropped 4; count of bases not matched to a gene: 14. In DNA form, the CDR3 reads TGTGCCAGCAGCCCCATTTGGGCTAGCGGGAGGGCCCCAGAGACCCAGTACTTC. It is translated as CASSPIWASGRAPETQYF.

This clone was recorded once. The genes are TRBV9 and TRBJ1-1; D is uncertain. Deletions cut 4 bases from V and 4 bases from J, with 11 bases between. Germline V CDR1 and CDR2: SGDLS, YYNGEE. This CDR3 is 13 amino acids long. The CDR3 DNA reads TGTGCCAGCAGCCCCCGGGAGGCCACTGAAGCTTTCTTT. It codes for CASSPREATEAFF.

This chain links TRBV27 with TRBJ2-1, with 9 bases that match TRBD2. After removal of 6 bases from V and 2 bases from J, the junction contained 5 bases not matched to a gene. Germline values: CDR1 MNHEY, CDR2 SMNVEV (reference sequence). The CDR3 is 15 amino acids. CDR3 sequence (DNA): TGTGCCAGCAGCCTAGCGGGAATGGCCTACAATGAGCAGTTCTTC. It codes for CASSLAGMAYNEQFF.

The CDR3 nucleotides are TGTGCCAGTAGTACCCAACTCGGGGTAGGTGAAGCTTTCTTT. It translates to CASSTQLGVGEAFF. V usage is TRBV19 and J usage is TRBJ1-1; D not resolved. Trimming removed 4 bases at V and 7 bases at J, with 16 bases between. The germline CDR1 and CDR2 sequences are LNHDA and SQIVND (reference sequence). There are 14 residues in the CDR3.